The 30 T cell receptor beta chains in this list originate from one sample, sequenced in a study of cytomegalovirus exposure and HLA in healthy donors (dated by TCRdb to 2016 to 2017). Library preparation was by the immunoSEQ multiplex PCR assay. A mixture of 60 forward primers for TCR Vbeta segments and 13 reverse primers for TCR Jbeta segments was used in the multiplex PCR. TCRdb carries this immuneACCESS record with in-frame sequences only. Its versions omit some clonotypes, under half of them owing to an unresolved V gene in the studies checked, with the rest unexplained. For this sample the table gives some 89,000 clones, of which roughly 76% were detected only once. In total, the top ten clones hold about 1.9% of the sample. The sample consisted of PBMCs. The receptors derive from a woman in her 30s in good health and CMV-seronegative.

The chain links TRBV9 to TRBJ2-2, with a tentative D call TRBD2 (6 bases). The germline gives CDR1 SGDLS, CDR2 YYNGEE. Deletions cut 6 bases from V and 4 bases from J, with 16 bases between. The CDR3 extends over 15 amino acids. The CDR3 DNA reads TGTGCCAGCAAAGTAGGAGGGGATCCCACCGGGGAGCTGTTTTTT. Protein product: CASKVGGDPTGELFF.

This chain's CDR3 is CASRTLAGELFF. The DNA of the CDR3 is TGTGCCAGCAGAACCTTAGCCGGGGAGCTGTTTTTT. The chain carries TRBV7-2 and TRBJ2-2, with D hard to call. The CDR3 covers 12 residues. The V end lost 6 bases, the J end lost 6 bases, and 8 bases lay between the germline ends. Looked up from germline, CDR1 is SGHTA and CDR2 is FQGNSA.

The chain couples TRBV10-3 to TRBJ2-7; possibly TRBD2 for D (5 bases). Between the trimmed V and J ends, which lost 0 bases and 0 bases, there was a span of 9 bases. The CDR3 contains 15 residues. In germline, CDR1 is ENHRY, CDR2 SYGVKD. The CDR3 DNA reads as TGTGCCATCAGTGAGTCTAGTAGCGCCTCCTACGAGCAGTACTTC. Its protein product is CAISESSSASYEQYF.

The V call is TRBV11-3, the J call TRBJ2-5, with TRBD1 as a possible D gene (6 bases). This CDR3 is built from 13 residues. CDR1 is SGHNT and CDR2 is YENEEA in the germline V gene. V lost 8 bases, J lost 4 bases, and 14 bases lay in between. The DNA for the CDR3 is TGTGCCAGCTACCCAGGGGTCTCAGAGACCCAGTACTTC. It encodes CASYPGVSETQYF.

The chain employs TRBV4-3 and TRBJ1-5, with TRBD1 matching 10 bases. In germline, CDR1 is LGHNA, CDR2 YSLEER. This CDR3 spans 15 amino acids. V was clipped by 2 bases and J by 6 bases; unmatched bases: 4. DNA of the CDR3: TGCGCCAGCAGCCAAACGACAGGGGGCCTTCAGCCCCAGCATTTT. Translation gives CASSQTTGGLQPQHF.

The chain uses TRBV28 and TRBJ2-4, with 8 bases aligning to TRBD1. Germline V lookup: CDR1 MDHEN, CDR2 SYDVKM. The CDR3 consists of 14 residues. The J segment lost 3 bases and the V segment lost 5 bases, leaving 3 bases of the junction unmatched. The CDR3 sequence is CASSLQGGKNIQYF. The DNA of the CDR3 is TGTGCCAGCAGTCTACAGGGGGGCAAAAACATTCAGTACTTC. The full variable domain, completed using reference TRBV28 and TRBJ2-4, is DVKVTQSSRYLVKRTGEKVFLECVQDMDHENMFWYRQDPGLGLRLIYFSYDVKMKEKGDIPEGYSVSREKKERFSLILESASTNQTSMYLCASSLQGGKNIQYFGAGTRLSVL.

V and J are TRBV4-1 and TRBJ2-3; 9 bases are a match to TRBD2. Germline V CDR1 and CDR2: MGHRA, YSYEKL. Unmatched junction bases numbered 4, after V lost 4 bases and J lost 5 bases. The CDR3 has 14 amino acids. The CDR3 DNA sequence: TGCGCCAGCAGCCTACGACTAGCGGAAGATACGCAGTATTTT. It specifies CASSLRLAEDTQYF.

The V gene is TRBV9, the J gene TRBJ2-1; the D gene is possibly TRBD2 (5 bases). Germline V gene sequence: CDR1 SGDLS, CDR2 YYNGEE. The CDR3 covers 14 residues. Trimming took 6 bases from V and 7 from J, leaving 17 bases between them. DNA of the CDR3: TGTGCCAGCATCCGGGATCCTCTAGAGAATGAGCAGTTCTTC. Translated: CASIRDPLENEQFF.

This clone has only a few counts. This chain connects TRBV7-6 to TRBJ1-4; the D is unclear. From germline, CDR1 is SGHVS and CDR2 FNYEAQ. The CDR3 runs to 18 residues. V was clipped by 0 bases and J by 6 bases, with 20 bases between them. CDR3 coding DNA: TGTGCCAGCAGCTTAGCTTTTCGGGTTACGCGTGCTGATGAAAAACTGTTTTTT. It codes for CASSLAFRVTRADEKLFF.

This chain uses TRBV6-5 with TRBJ1-2, with TRBD1 matching 9 bases. V trimming: 5 bases; J trimming: 10 bases; junction bases outside the gene matches: 5. This CDR3 is built from 12 residues. CDR1 and CDR2 from the germline V gene are MNHEY and SVGAGI. CDR3 DNA sequence: TGTGCCAGCAGTGTGACAGGGGGGACCTACACCTTC. Its translation: CASSVTGGTYTF.

The chain is built from TRBV5-1 and TRBJ2-3, with 7 positions matching TRBD1. This CDR3 spans 15 amino acids. With V trimmed by 1 base and J by 6 bases, 8 bases remained unmatched. CDR1 and CDR2 (germline): SGHRS, YFSETQ. For the CDR3, the DNA is TGCGCCAGCAGCTTGCAACAGGGGTTGGGGGATACGCAGTATTTT. It specifies CASSLQQGLGDTQYF.

CDR3 loop: CASSDFSGELFF. Written as DNA, the CDR3 is TGTGCCAGCTCAGACTTTTCCGGGGAGCTGTTTTTT. The chain employs TRBV18 and TRBJ2-2; the D is unclear. This CDR3 region has 12 residues. V was clipped by 5 bases and J by 6 bases, with 7 bases between them. Looked up from germline, CDR1 is KGHSH and CDR2 is LQKENI.

The rearrangement links TRBV10-3 to TRBJ2-5, with D tentatively TRBD1 (5 bases). The J call may be wrong; the DNA end is better matched by TRBJ2-7. The CDR3 contains 12 residues. In germline, CDR1 is ENHRY, CDR2 SYGVKD. CDR3 sequence: CASTPGNYEQYF. DNA for the CDR3: TGTGCCAGTACGCCAGGGAACTACGAGCAGTACTTC.

The chain combines TRBV10-1 with TRBJ2-7, with 7 bases matching TRBD2. From germline, CDR1 is WNHNN and CDR2 SYGVQD (reference sequence). CDR3 size: 17 residues. Germline trimming cut 6 bases from V and 0 bases from J; bases unmatched to any gene: 14. The CDR3 coding sequence is TGCGCCAGCAGGGAGGGAGGGCCAGATCGAAACTCCTACGAGCAGTACTTC. Protein: CASREGGPDRNSYEQYF.

CDR3: CASTKDRVGSGANVLTF. The CDR3 nucleotides read TGTGCCAGTACGAAAGACAGGGTGGGTTCTGGGGCCAACGTCCTGACTTTC. The rearrangement uses TRBV19 and TRBJ2-6; 7 nucleotides line up with TRBD1. Trimming cost V 7 bases and J 1 base; bases outside gene matches: 10. Germline CDR1 reads LNHDA; CDR2 reads SQIVND (reference sequence). CDR3 size: 17 residues.

The chain links TRBV6-4 to TRBJ2-7; 8 bases fit TRBD1. CDR3 size: 17 residues. The V and J ends lost 0 bases and 3 bases, in that order; junction bases with no gene match: 10. The germline V gene has CDR1 MRHNA and CDR2 SNTAGT. As DNA, the CDR3 is TGTGCCAGCAGTGACTCGACCGTCGCAGGGGGCTTCTACGAGCAGTACTTC. Residues: CASSDSTVAGGFYEQYF.

V gene TRBV7-8 combines with J gene TRBJ2-1, with D possibly TRBD2 on 6 matching bases. V was cut by 3 bases and J by 10 bases, with 19 bases left in between. Germline V gene sequence: CDR1 SGHVS, CDR2 FQNEAQ. The CDR3 consists of 15 residues. The DNA for the CDR3 is TGTGCCAGCAGCTTGTGGTGGGGGGATAAGGCAGAGCAGTTCTTC. Encoded protein: CASSLWWGDKAEQFF.

This chain connects TRBV4-3 to TRBJ2-7, with a possible D match to TRBD1 (6 bases). Germline-derived CDR1 and CDR2 are LGHNA and YSLEER. Trimming took 4 bases from V and 2 from J, leaving 18 bases between them. CDR3 length: 16 residues. The DNA for the CDR3 is TGCGCCAGCAGCCCGTCTAGGGGGAGTGGGGCCTACGAGCAGTACTTC. Protein product: CASSPSRGSGAYEQYF.

The rearrangement uses TRBV10-1 and TRBJ2-3, with 12 positions matching TRBD2. The CDR3 totals 16 residues. With V trimmed by 0 bases and J by 3 bases, 1 base remained unmatched. Germline V gives CDR1 WNHNN, CDR2 SYGVQD (reference sequence). This chain's CDR3 is CASSESGTSGTDTQYF. Written as DNA, the CDR3 is TGCGCCAGCAGTGAGTCCGGGACTAGCGGGACAGATACGCAGTATTTT.

The V call is TRBV11-2, the J call TRBJ2-1; TRBD2 matches at 9 bases. Germline V CDR1 and CDR2: SGHAT, FQNNGV. V gave up 3 bases and J gave up 8 bases; unmatched junction bases: 14. This CDR3 has 17 residues. This chain's CDR3 is CASSFRAGGPLGYEQFF. CDR3 bases: TGTGCCAGCAGCTTTCGGGCGGGAGGGCCTCTCGGCTATGAGCAGTTCTTC. Full variable domain (remainder filled in from reference TRBV11-2 and TRBJ2-1): EAGVAQSPRYKIIEKRQSVAFWCNPISGHATLYWYQQILGQGPKLLIQFQNNGVVDDSQLPKDRFSAERLKGVDSTLKIQPAKLEDSAVYLCASSFRAGGPLGYEQFFGPGTRLTVL.

CDR3 DNA: TGTGCCAGCAGTGTCGGCGGGGGCCTCCCGAATGAGCAGTTCTTC. Translated, it gives CASSVGGGLPNEQFF. The V and J genes are TRBV6-4 and TRBJ2-1; D might be TRBD2 (7 bases). Germline V gives CDR1 MRHNA, CDR2 SNTAGT. This CDR3 has 15 amino acids. Deletions cut 4 bases from V and 7 bases from J, with 17 bases between.

This clone was observed a handful of times. The V and J genes are TRBV5-1 and TRBJ2-3, with TRBD2 identical over 11 bases. Germline-derived CDR1 and CDR2 are SGHRS and YFSETQ. The CDR3 sequence is 16 residues long. After removal of 7 bases from V and 5 bases from J, the junction contained 12 bases not matched to a gene. The CDR3 DNA follows: TGCGCCAGCGCCGAACCATTAGCGGGAGGGCAAGATACGCAGTATTTT. Its translation is CASAEPLAGGQDTQYF.

The chain carries TRBV20-1 and TRBJ2-1; 7 positions agree with TRBD2. This CDR3 contains 11 residues. In germline, CDR1 is DFQATT, CDR2 SNEGSKA (reference sequence). The CDR3 DNA sequence: TGCAGCTCGCGGGAGTATGGTGAGCAGTTCTTC. Amino acids: CSSREYGEQFF.

The gene calls are TRBV11-3 and TRBJ1-1; D gene unclear. This CDR3 spans 14 amino acids. The germline CDR1 and CDR2 sequences are SGHNT and YENEEA. The germline V and J ends were trimmed by 5 bases and 1 base, with 11 bases remaining between them. In nucleotides, the CDR3 is TGTGCCAGCAGCCTGACGGGATGGAACACTGAAGCTTTCTTT. Translated, it gives CASSLTGWNTEAFF.

The rearrangement links TRBV6-1 to TRBJ1-2; the D is unclear. There are 14 residues in the CDR3. V lost 2 bases to trimming and J lost 4 bases, with 11 bases between them. From germline, CDR1 is MNHNS and CDR2 SASEGT. The CDR3 bases are TGTGCCAGCAGTGAATTTTTACAGATCTATGGCTACACCTTC. It codes for CASSEFLQIYGYTF.

This sequence joins TRBV9 and TRBJ2-1, with 9 bases aligning to TRBD1. This CDR3 is built from 15 residues. With V trimmed by 4 bases and J by 7 bases, 9 bases remained unmatched. CDR1 and CDR2 from the germline V gene are SGDLS and YYNGEE. CDR3 in amino acids: CASSFTGTGTNEQFF. The CDR3 DNA follows: TGTGCCAGCAGCTTCACCGGGACAGGGACAAATGAGCAGTTCTTC.

Here the CDR3 DNA reads TGTGCCAGCAGTCCCCGGGACAGGGGGTCCTACGAGCAGTACTTC. This gives the protein CASSPRDRGSYEQYF. The chain joins TRBV6-5 to TRBJ2-7, with TRBD1 identical over 11 bases. Trimming removed 5 bases from V and 1 base from J; junction bases left unmatched: 4. The length of the CDR3 is 15 residues. Germline assignment: CDR1 MNHEY and CDR2 SVGAGI.

The chain joins TRBV15 to TRBJ2-3; the D gene is possibly TRBD2 (5 bases). This CDR3 has 18 amino acids. Germline assignment: CDR1 LNHNV and CDR2 YYDKDF (reference sequence). Trimming removed 1 base at V and 4 bases at J, with 21 bases between. The CDR3 DNA sequence: TGTGCCACCAGCAGAGTTTTGGGCGGGTCCAGTCTCGCAGATACGCAGTATTTT. It codes for CATSRVLGGSSLADTQYF.

This chain joins TRBV5-1 and TRBJ2-3; 14 bases agree with TRBD2. The CDR3 loop spans 16 amino acids. Trimming cost V 4 bases and J 2 bases; bases outside gene matches: 3. Per the germline V gene, CDR1 is SGHRS and CDR2 is YFSETQ. As DNA, the CDR3 is TGCGCCAGCAGCGGGGGACTAGCGGGAGCCACAGATACGCAGTATTTT. As protein: CASSGGLAGATDTQYF.

The chain has TRBV7-3 and TRBJ2-3; TRBD2 aligns across 7 bases. The CDR3 has 13 residues. Germline V gives CDR1 SGHTA, CDR2 FQGTGA. J lost 8 bases, V lost 3 bases, and 5 bases had no gene match. CDR3 in amino acids: CASSFAGDVTQYF. The CDR3 bases are TGTGCCAGCAGCTTCGCGGGAGACGTTACGCAGTATTTT. Looking up the rest from reference TRBV7-3 and TRBJ2-3 gives the full variable domain: GAGVSQTPSNKVTEKGKYVELRCDPISGHTALYWYRQSLGQGPEFLIYFQGTGAADDSGLPNDRFFAVRPEGSVSTLKIQRTERGDSAVYLCASSFAGDVTQYFGPGTRLTVL.